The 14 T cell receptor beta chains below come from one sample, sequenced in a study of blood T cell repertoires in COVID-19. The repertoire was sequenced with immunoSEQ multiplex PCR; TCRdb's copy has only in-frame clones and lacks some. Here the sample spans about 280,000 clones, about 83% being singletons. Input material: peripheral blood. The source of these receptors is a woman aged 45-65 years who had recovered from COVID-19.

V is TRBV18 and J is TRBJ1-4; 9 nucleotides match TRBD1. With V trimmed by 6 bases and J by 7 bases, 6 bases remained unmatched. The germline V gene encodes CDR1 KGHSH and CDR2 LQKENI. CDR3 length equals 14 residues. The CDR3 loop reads CASSPGQGSEKLFF. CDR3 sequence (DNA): TGTGCCAGCTCTCCCGGACAGGGGAGTGAAAAACTGTTTTTT.

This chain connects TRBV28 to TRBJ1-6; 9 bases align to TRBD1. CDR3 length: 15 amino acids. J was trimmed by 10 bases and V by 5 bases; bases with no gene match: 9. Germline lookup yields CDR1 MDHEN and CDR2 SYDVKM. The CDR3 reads CASSGTGTGKSPLHF. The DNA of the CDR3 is TGTGCCAGCAGTGGGACCGGGACAGGGAAATCACCCCTCCACTTT.

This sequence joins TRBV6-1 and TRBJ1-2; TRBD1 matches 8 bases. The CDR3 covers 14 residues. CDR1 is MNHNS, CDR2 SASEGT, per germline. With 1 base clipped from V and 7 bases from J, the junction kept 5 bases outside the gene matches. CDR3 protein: CASSEGDRYSGYTF. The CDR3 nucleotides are TGTGCCAGCAGTGAAGGGGACAGGTACTCTGGCTACACCTTC.

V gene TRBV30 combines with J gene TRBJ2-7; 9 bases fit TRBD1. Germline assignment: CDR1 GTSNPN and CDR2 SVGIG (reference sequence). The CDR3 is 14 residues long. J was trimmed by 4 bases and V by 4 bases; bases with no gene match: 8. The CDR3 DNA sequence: TGTGCCTGGAAAGGGGGACAGGGATGGTACGAGCAGTACTTC. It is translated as CAWKGGQGWYEQYF.

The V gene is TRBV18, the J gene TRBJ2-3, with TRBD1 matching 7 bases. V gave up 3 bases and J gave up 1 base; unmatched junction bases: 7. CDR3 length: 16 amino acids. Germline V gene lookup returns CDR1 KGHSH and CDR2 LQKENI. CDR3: CASSPPRQGRTDTQYF. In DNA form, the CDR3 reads TGTGCCAGCTCACCCCCCCGACAGGGACGCACAGATACGCAGTATTTT.

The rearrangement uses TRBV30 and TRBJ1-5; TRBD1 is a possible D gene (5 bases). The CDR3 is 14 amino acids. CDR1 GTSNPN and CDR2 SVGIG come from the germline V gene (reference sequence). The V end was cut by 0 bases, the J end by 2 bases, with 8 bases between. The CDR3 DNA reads TGTGCCTGGAGTGTAAAAGGGGGCAATCAGCCCCAGCATTTT. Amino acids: CAWSVKGGNQPQHF.

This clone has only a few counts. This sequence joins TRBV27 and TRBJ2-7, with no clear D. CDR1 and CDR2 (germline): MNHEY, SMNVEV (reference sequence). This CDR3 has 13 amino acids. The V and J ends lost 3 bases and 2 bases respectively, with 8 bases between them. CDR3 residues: CASSLTPAYEQYF. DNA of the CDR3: TGTGCCAGCAGTTTGACACCCGCCTACGAGCAGTACTTC.

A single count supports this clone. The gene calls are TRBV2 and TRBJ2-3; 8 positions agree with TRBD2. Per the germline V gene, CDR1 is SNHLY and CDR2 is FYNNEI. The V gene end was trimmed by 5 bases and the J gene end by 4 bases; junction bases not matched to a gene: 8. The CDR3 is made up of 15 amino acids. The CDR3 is CASSPGLVVSDTQYF. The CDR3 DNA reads TGTGCCAGCAGTCCGGGACTAGTAGTTTCAGATACGCAGTATTTT. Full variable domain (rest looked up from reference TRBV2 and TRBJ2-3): EPEVTQTPSHQVTQMGQEVILRCVPISNHLYFYWYRQILGQKVEFLVSFYNNEISEKSEIFDDQFSVERPDGSNFTLKIRSTKLEDSAMYFCASSPGLVVSDTQYFGPGTRLTVL.

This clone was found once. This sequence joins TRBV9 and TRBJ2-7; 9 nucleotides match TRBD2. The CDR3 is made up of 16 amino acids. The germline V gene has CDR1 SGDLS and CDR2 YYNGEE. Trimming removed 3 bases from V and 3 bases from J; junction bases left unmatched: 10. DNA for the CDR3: TGTGCCAGCAGCGGTCCTAGGCGGGAGGGCCTCTACGAGCAGTACTTC. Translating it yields CASSGPRREGLYEQYF.

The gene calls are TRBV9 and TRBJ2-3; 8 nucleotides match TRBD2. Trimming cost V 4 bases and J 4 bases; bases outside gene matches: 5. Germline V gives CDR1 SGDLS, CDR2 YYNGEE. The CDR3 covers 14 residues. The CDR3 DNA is TGTGCCAGCAGCCCGGGGGGGCCCGCAGATACGCAGTATTTT. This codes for CASSPGGPADTQYF.

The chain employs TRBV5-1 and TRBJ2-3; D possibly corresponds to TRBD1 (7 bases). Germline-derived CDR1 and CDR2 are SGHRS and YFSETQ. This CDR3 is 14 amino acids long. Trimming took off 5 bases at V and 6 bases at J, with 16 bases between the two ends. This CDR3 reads CASSQGGVRDTQYF. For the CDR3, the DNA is TGCGCCAGCAGTCAGGGGGGAGTTCGCGATACGCAGTATTTT.

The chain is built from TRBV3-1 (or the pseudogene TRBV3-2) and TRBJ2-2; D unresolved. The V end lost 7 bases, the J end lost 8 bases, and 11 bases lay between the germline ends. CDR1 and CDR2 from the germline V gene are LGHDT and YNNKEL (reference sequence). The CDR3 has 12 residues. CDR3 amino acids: CASTSTVGELFF. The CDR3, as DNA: TGTGCCAGCACTTCTACTGTAGGGGAGCTGTTTTTT.

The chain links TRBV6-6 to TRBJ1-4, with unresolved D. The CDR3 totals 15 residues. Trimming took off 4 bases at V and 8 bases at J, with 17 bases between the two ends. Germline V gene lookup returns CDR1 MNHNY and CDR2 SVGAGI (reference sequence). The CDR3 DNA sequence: TGTGCCAGCAGTTTCGACCATCCCCCGAGGGAAAAACTGTTTTTT. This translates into CASSFDHPPREKLFF.

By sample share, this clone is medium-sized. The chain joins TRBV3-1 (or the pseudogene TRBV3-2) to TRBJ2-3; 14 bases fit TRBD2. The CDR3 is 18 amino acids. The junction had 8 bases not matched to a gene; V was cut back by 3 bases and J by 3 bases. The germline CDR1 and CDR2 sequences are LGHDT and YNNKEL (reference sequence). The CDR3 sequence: CASSQGLAGAVFTDTQYF. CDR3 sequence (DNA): TGTGCCAGCAGCCAGGGACTAGCGGGAGCGGTTTTTACAGATACGCAGTATTTT.